The sequence of this T cell receptor (beta chain) was determined in a study of blood T cell repertoires in COVID-19. About the research overall: Spain, Italy and the United States supplied samples that represented acute and convalescent COVID-19.

It was during active infection that Seattle patients were enrolled and then longitudinally followed. In the original analysis: Researchers report that nucleated cell counts were estimated from reference gene primer amplification. TCRdb keeps only in-frame clones here, not all; method: immunoSEQ multiplex PCR. V and J calls and clone size follow that table, whereas D and trimming were derived from the DNA. This repertoire shows roughly 160,000 clones, approximately 86% found once; its top ten account for approximately 0.5%. Trimming cost V 5 bases and J 4 bases, with 15 bases left between them. The CDR3 sequence is 15 residues long. Germline V gives CDR1 MDHEN, CDR2 SYDVKM. This clone has only a few counts.

V and J are TRBV28 and TRBJ1-5, with D possibly matching TRBD1 (6 bases). Sequencing used peripheral blood. This TCR was sampled from a man between 60 and 70 years old with COVID-19, enrolled during active disease. CDR3 DNA sequence: TGTGCCAGCAGTCCCCCCGGACAGTCGAATCAGCCCCAGCATTTT. Protein product: CASSPPGQSNQPQHF.